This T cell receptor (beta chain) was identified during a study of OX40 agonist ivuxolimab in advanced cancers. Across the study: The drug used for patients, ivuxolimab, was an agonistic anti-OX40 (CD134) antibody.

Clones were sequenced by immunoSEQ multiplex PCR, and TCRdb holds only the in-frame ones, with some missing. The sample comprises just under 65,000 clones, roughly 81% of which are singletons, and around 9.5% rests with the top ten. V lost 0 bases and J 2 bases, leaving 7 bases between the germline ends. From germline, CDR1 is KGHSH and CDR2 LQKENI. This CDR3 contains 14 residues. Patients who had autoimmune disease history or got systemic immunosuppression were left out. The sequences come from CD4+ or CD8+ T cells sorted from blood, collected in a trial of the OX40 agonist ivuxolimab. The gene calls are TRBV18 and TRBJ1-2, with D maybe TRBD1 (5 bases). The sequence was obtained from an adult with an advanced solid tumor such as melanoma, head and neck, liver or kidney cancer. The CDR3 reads CASSPPWGNYGYTF. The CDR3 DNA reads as TGTGCCAGCTCACCACCGTGGGGGAACTATGGCTACACCTTC.